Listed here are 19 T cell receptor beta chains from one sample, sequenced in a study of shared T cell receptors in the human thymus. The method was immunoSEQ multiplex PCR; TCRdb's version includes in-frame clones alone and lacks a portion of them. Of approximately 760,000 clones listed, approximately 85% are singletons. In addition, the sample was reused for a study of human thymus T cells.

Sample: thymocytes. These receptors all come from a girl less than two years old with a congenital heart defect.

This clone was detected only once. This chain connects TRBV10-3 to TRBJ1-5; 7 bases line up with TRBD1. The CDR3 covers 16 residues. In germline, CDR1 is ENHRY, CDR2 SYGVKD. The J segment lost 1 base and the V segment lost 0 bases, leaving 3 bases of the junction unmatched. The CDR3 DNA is TGTGCCATCAGTGAGTCCCGGGACAGAAGCAATCAGCCCCAGCATTTT. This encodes CAISESRDRSNQPQHF.

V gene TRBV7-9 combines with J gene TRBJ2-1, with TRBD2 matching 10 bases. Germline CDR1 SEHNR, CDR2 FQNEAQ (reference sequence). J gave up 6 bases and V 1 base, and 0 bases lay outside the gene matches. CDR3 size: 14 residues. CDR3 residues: CASSLGTSGNEQFF. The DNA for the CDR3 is TGTGCCAGCAGCTTAGGGACTAGCGGCAATGAGCAGTTCTTC.

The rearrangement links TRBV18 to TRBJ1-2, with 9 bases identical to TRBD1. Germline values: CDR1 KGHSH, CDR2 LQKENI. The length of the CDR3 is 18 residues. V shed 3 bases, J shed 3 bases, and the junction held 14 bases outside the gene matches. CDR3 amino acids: CASSPLRTGELRDYGYTF. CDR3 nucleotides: TGTGCCAGCTCACCTCTGCGGACAGGGGAGTTAAGGGACTATGGCTACACCTTC.

For the CDR3, the DNA is TGCAGCGATCATACTGACACAGATACGCAGTATTTT. Its protein product is CSDHTDTDTQYF. The genes are TRBV29-1 and TRBJ2-3; D is unresolved. The CDR3 is 12 residues long. Germline V CDR1 and CDR2: SQVTM, ANQGSEA. V lost 7 bases and J lost 2, with 10 bases in between.

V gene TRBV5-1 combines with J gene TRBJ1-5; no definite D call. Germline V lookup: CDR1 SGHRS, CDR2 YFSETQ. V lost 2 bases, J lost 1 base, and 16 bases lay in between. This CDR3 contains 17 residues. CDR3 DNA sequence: TGCGCCAGCAGCTTCCGGGCACGGGAATGGAGCAATCAGCCCCAGCATTTT. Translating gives CASSFRAREWSNQPQHF.

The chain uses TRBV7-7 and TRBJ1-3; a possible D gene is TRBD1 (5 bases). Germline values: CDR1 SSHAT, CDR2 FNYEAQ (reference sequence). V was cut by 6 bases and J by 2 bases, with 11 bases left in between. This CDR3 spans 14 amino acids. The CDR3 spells CASSRGGAGNTIYF. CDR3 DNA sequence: TGTGCCAGCAGTCGCGGGGGGGCTGGAAACACCATATATTTT.

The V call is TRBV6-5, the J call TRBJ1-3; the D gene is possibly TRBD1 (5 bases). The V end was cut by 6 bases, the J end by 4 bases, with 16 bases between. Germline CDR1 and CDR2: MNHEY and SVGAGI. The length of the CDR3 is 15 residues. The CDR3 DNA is TGTGCCAGCAGCCGAGGGACTTCTAGAGGAAACACCATATATTTT. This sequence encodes CASSRGTSRGNTIYF.

The CDR3 region has the DNA TGTGCCAGCAGCGCACTAGCTTGGGTAGCAGATACGCAGTATTTT. The encoded protein is CASSALAWVADTQYF. J is TRBJ2-3 and V is TRBV6-5; TRBD2 is a possible D gene (6 bases). With 6 bases removed from V and 4 bases from J, the gap between germline ends came to 17 bases. Germline V gene lookup returns CDR1 MNHEY and CDR2 SVGAGI. There are 15 residues in the CDR3.

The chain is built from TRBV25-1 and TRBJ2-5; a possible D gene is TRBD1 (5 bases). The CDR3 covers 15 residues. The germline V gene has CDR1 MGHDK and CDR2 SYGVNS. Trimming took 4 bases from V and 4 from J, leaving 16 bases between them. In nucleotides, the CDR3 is TGTGCCAGCAGTGGGCCGGACATCGAACCAGAGACCCAGTACTTC. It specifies CASSGPDIEPETQYF.

The CDR3 region has the DNA TGTGCCAGCAGCCAAGATACCGTGAGCCCCCCGCCTTACGAGCAGTACTTC. Its translation: CASSQDTVSPPPYEQYF. V and J are TRBV14 and TRBJ2-7; D unclear. This CDR3 is 17 amino acids long. The V and J ends lost 0 bases and 4 bases respectively, with 19 bases between them. Germline V CDR1 and CDR2: SGHDN, FVKESK.

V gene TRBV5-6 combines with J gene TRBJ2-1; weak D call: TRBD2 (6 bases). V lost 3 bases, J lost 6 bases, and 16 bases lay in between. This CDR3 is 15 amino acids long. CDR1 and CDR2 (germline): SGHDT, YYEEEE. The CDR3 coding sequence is TGTGCCAGCAGCTCCTCCCGCGGGGCCTCCAATGAGCAGTTCTTC. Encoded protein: CASSSSRGASNEQFF.

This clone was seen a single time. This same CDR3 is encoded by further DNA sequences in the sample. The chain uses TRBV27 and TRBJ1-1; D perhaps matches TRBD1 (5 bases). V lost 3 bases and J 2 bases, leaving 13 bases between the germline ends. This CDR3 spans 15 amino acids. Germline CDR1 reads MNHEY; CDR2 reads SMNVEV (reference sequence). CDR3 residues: CASSLGGGTNTEAFF. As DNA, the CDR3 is TGTGCCAGCAGTTTGGGAGGCGGGACTAACACTGAAGCTTTCTTT.

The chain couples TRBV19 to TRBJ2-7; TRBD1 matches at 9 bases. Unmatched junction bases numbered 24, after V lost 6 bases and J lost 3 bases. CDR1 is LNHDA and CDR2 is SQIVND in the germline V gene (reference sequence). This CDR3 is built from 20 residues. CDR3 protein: CASSPSGTGTAKALNYEQYF. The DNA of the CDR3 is TGTGCCAGTAGCCCTTCCGGGACAGGGACAGCCAAGGCTCTTAACTACGAGCAGTACTTC.

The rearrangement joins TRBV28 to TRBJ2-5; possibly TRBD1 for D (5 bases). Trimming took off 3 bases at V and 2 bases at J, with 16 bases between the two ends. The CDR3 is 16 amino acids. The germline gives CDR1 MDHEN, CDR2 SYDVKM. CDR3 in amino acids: CASSFRLGPEQETQYF. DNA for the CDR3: TGTGCCAGCAGTTTTAGGTTGGGGCCAGAACAAGAGACCCAGTACTTC.

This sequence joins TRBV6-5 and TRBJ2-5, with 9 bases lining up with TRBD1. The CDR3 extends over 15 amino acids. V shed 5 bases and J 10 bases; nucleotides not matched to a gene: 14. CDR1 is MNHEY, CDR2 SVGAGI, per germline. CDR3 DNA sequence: TGTGCCAGCAGTCACCGGCACCGGACAGGGGTGGACCAGTACTTC. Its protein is CASSHRHRTGVDQYF.

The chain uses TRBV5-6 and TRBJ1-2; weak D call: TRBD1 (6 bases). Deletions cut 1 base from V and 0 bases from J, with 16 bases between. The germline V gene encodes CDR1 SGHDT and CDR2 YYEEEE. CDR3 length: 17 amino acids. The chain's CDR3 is CASSLNPGHNSNYGYTF. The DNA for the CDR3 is TGTGCCAGCAGCTTGAATCCGGGACACAACTCTAACTATGGCTACACCTTC. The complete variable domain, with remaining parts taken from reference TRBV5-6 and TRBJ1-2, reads DAGVTQSPTHLIKTRGQQVTLRCSPKSGHDTVSWYQQALGQGPQFIFQYYEEEERQRGNFPDRFSGHQFPNYSSELNVNALLLGDSALYLCASSLNPGHNSNYGYTFGSGTRLTVV.

CDR3 protein: CASSLAGGTVSYNEQFF. Written as DNA, the CDR3 is TGTGCCAGCAGCTTAGCTGGCGGGACAGTCTCCTACAATGAGCAGTTCTTC. This sequence joins TRBV7-9 and TRBJ2-1; TRBD1 might be the D (7 bases). Germline CDR1 and CDR2: SEHNR and FQNEAQ (reference sequence). V was clipped by 0 bases and J by 0 bases, with 12 bases between them. The CDR3 covers 17 residues.

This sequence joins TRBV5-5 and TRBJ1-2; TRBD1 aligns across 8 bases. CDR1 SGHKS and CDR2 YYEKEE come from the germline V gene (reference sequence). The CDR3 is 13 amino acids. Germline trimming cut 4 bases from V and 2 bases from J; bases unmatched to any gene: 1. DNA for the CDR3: TGTGCCAGCAGCCGGGACAGGAACTATGGCTACACCTTC. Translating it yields CASSRDRNYGYTF.

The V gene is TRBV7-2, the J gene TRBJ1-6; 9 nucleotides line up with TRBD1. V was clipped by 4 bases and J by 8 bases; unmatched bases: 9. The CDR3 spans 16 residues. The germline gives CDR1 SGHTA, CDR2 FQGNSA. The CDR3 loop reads CASSSALGQGHSPLHF. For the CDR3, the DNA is TGTGCCAGCAGCTCAGCACTGGGACAGGGACATTCACCCCTCCACTTT.